The next 25 T cell receptor beta chains were all read from a single sample in a study of blood T cell repertoires in COVID-19. The repertoire was sequenced with immunoSEQ multiplex PCR; TCRdb's copy has only in-frame clones and lacks some. This table holds under 200,000 clones, about 82% found once. The sequenced material came from peripheral blood. The receptors shown here come from a woman aged 25 to 39 with acute or convalescent COVID-19.

The chain has TRBV5-1 and TRBJ2-5, with D maybe TRBD2 (5 bases). There are 15 residues in the CDR3. The ends were cut back, 3 bases at V and 3 bases at J, with 15 bases in the middle. CDR1 and CDR2 (germline): SGHRS, YFSETQ. For the CDR3, the DNA is TGCGCCAGCAGCTCGGTGGGGAGCTCAAAAGAGACCCAGTACTTC. This sequence encodes CASSSVGSSKETQYF.

The rearrangement joins TRBV11-3 to TRBJ2-7; weak D call: TRBD1 (5 bases). This CDR3 is built from 15 residues. Germline V gene data show CDR1 as SGHNT and CDR2 as YENEEA. V lost 5 bases and J 3 bases, leaving 17 bases between the germline ends. CDR3 coding DNA: TGTGCCAGCAGCCCCGGGTCAGGGCGAATCTACGAGCAGTACTTC. Protein sequence: CASSPGSGRIYEQYF.

V gene TRBV5-1 combines with J gene TRBJ1-5; no clear D gene. Germline loops: CDR1 SGHRS, CDR2 YFSETQ. The V end lost 0 bases, the J end lost 7 bases, and 11 bases lay between the germline ends. The CDR3 totals 14 residues. CDR3 residues: CASSLVGGSQPQHF. The DNA of the CDR3 is TGCGCCAGCAGCTTGGTGGGAGGGAGCCAGCCCCAGCATTTT.

The chain is built from TRBV12-2 and TRBJ1-5. TRBV12-2 is annotated as a pseudogene. The CDR3 runs 17 residues. CDR3 in amino acids: CASRLSRMLRGNQPQHF. CDR3 bases: TGTGCAAGTCGCTTAAGTCGAATGCTTCGGGGCAATCAGCCCCAGCATTTT.

The rearrangement links TRBV5-4 to TRBJ2-1, with 12 bases fitting TRBD2. Germline V lookup: CDR1 SGHNT, CDR2 YYREEE (reference sequence). The CDR3 is made up of 15 amino acids. The V gene end was trimmed by 4 bases and the J gene end by 10 bases; junction bases not matched to a gene: 9. The CDR3 is CASSILAGGQEEQFF. The CDR3 DNA sequence: TGTGCCAGCAGCATCCTAGCGGGAGGGCAGGAGGAGCAGTTCTTC. Combining the CDR3 with reference TRBV5-4 and TRBJ2-1 gives the whole variable domain ETGVTQSPTHLIKTRGQQVTLRCSSQSGHNTVSWYQQALGQGPQFIFQYYREEENGRGNFPPRFSGLQFPNYSSELNVNALELDDSALYLCASSILAGGQEEQFFGPGTRLTVL.

This clone came up a few times. The chain links TRBV6-5 to TRBJ2-3, with D hard to call. V lost 2 bases, J lost 2 bases, and 5 bases lay in between. This CDR3 spans 13 amino acids. Germline loops: CDR1 MNHEY, CDR2 SVGAGI. The CDR3 sequence is CASSYGSTDTQYF. CDR3 in DNA: TGTGCCAGCAGTTACGGCTCCACAGATACGCAGTATTTT.

The chain employs TRBV6-1 and TRBJ2-3, with 10 bases that match TRBD2. The CDR3 has 16 residues. V dropped 3 bases and J dropped 7; count of bases not matched to a gene: 10. Germline lookup yields CDR1 MNHNS and CDR2 SASEGT. CDR3 in DNA: TGTGCCAGCAGTGATTCCGCTAGCGGGGGATTTAATACGCAGTATTTT. Amino acids: CASSDSASGGFNTQYF.

The rearrangement uses TRBV6-2 or TRBV6-3 and TRBJ1-2; 8 nucleotides line up with TRBD1. V was pared by 2 bases and J by 4 bases, with 18 bases of the junction left unmatched. The CDR3 totals 19 residues. Germline V gives CDR1 MNHEY, CDR2 SVGEGT. The CDR3 nucleotides are TGTGCCAGCAGTTACAACGGACAGGGCTCCCTACTGGCGCTCTATGGCTACACCTTC. It translates to CASSYNGQGSLLALYGYTF.

To note about this clone: The same CDR3 also results from other DNA sequences found in this sample. This chain connects TRBV29-1 to TRBJ1-1; TRBD1 matches 7 bases. Per the germline V gene, CDR1 is SQVTM and CDR2 is ANQGSEA. The CDR3 loop spans 13 amino acids. V lost 6 bases and J lost 2; bases outside the gene matches: 6. Here the CDR3 DNA reads TGCAGCGTCAAGACAGGGACAAACACTGAAGCTTTCTTT. It codes for CSVKTGTNTEAFF.

CDR3 nucleotide sequence: TGTGCCAGCAGCTTAGTACAGGGGGACACCATATATTTT. This sequence encodes CASSLVQGDTIYF. The chain joins TRBV7-9 to TRBJ1-3; 8 nucleotides match TRBD1. CDR1 and CDR2 (germline): SEHNR, FQNEAQ (reference sequence). CDR3 length: 13 amino acids. Germline trimming cut 1 base from V and 8 bases from J; bases unmatched to any gene: 1.

The V call is TRBV5-4, the J call TRBJ2-5; D remains ambiguous. Trimming took 0 bases from V and 2 from J, leaving 5 bases between them. Germline loops: CDR1 SGHNT, CDR2 YYREEE (reference sequence). The CDR3 loop spans 13 amino acids. CDR3 loop: CASSLGRQETQYF. As DNA, the CDR3 is TGTGCCAGCAGCTTGGGCAGGCAAGAGACCCAGTACTTC.

The J gene is TRBJ2-5, the V gene TRBV24-1; the match to TRBD2 covers 7 bases. Germline CDR1 KGHDR, CDR2 SFDVKD. The junction had 9 bases not matched to a gene; V was cut back by 2 bases and J by 4 bases. The CDR3 spans 16 residues. DNA for the CDR3: TGTGCCACCAGTGATTCCGGACTAGGAATCGGAGAGACCCAGTACTTC. Protein: CATSDSGLGIGETQYF.

The CDR3 coding sequence is TGTGCCAGCAGCCAGATGCTGGAGGCCTACGAGCAGTACTTC. As protein: CASSQMLEAYEQYF. The chain combines TRBV7-8 with TRBJ2-7; TRBD2 is a possible D gene (5 bases). CDR1 and CDR2 from the germline V gene are SGHVS and FQNEAQ. V lost 5 bases and J lost 2, with 13 bases in between. There are 14 residues in the CDR3.

J is TRBJ2-7 and V is TRBV11-2; D is possibly TRBD2 (5 bases). CDR1 and CDR2 from the germline V gene are SGHAT and FQNNGV. The V gene lost 5 bases and the J gene lost 4 bases, with 12 bases spanning the gap. The CDR3 is made up of 13 amino acids. The CDR3 DNA sequence: TGTGCCAGCAGCCGACAACCGGGATACGAGCAGTACTTC. This encodes CASSRQPGYEQYF.

The V and J genes are TRBV7-2 and TRBJ2-3, with D maybe TRBD1 (5 bases). In germline, CDR1 is SGHTA, CDR2 FQGNSA. Deletions cut 3 bases from V and 2 bases from J, with 9 bases between. CDR3 size: 14 residues. CDR3 sequence: CASSFQGATDTQYF. DNA of the CDR3: TGTGCCAGCAGCTTCCAAGGGGCCACAGATACGCAGTATTTT.

This chain uses TRBV10-1 with TRBJ2-6, with 9 nucleotides matching TRBD1. V was clipped by 7 bases and J by 0 bases; unmatched bases: 7. The CDR3 has 17 amino acids. CDR1 and CDR2 from the germline V gene are WNHNN and SYGVQD (reference sequence). The chain's CDR3 is CASTQGQGLSGANVLTF. The CDR3 nucleotides are TGCGCCAGCACTCAGGGACAGGGACTCTCTGGGGCCAACGTCCTGACTTTC.

This chain links TRBV5-6 with TRBJ1-1; no reliable D call. The CDR3 loop spans 14 amino acids. Trimming took 2 bases from V and 1 from J, leaving 9 bases between them. Germline values: CDR1 SGHDT, CDR2 YYEEEE. The chain's CDR3 is CASSFGRANTEAFF. For the CDR3, the DNA is TGTGCCAGCAGCTTTGGTCGCGCGAACACTGAAGCTTTCTTT.

The chain combines TRBV19 with TRBJ2-1, with TRBD2 matching over 8 bases. Germline lookup yields CDR1 LNHDA and CDR2 SQIVND (reference sequence). J was trimmed by 9 bases and V by 1 base; bases with no gene match: 14. The CDR3 has 17 amino acids. DNA for the CDR3: TGTGCCAGTAGTATAGTTCAGAGCGGGAGTATAGGCAGTGAGCAGTTCTTC. This codes for CASSIVQSGSIGSEQFF.

The chain recombines TRBV30 with TRBJ2-1; D is perhaps TRBD1 (5 bases). Germline values: CDR1 GTSNPN, CDR2 SVGIG (reference sequence). The CDR3 covers 14 residues. V shed 3 bases and J shed 6 bases, with 15 bases lying between them. The CDR3 sequence is CAWREGWGVNEQFF. CDR3 DNA: TGTGCCTGGAGGGAAGGCTGGGGCGTCAATGAGCAGTTCTTC.

This chain connects TRBV2 to TRBJ2-2; unclear D gene. Trimming took 7 bases from V and 1 from J, leaving 7 bases between them. The CDR3 runs 13 residues. Germline CDR1 is SNHLY and CDR2 is FYNNEI. The CDR3 sequence is CASTLRNTGELFF. The DNA of the CDR3 is TGTGCCAGCACTCTAAGGAACACCGGGGAGCTGTTTTTT.

The chain combines TRBV18 with TRBJ2-2; 13 bases align to TRBD2. CDR1 is KGHSH, CDR2 LQKENI, per germline. V lost 7 bases, J lost 4 bases, and 3 bases stayed unmatched. The CDR3 has 15 residues. The CDR3 loop is CASYRLAGGTGELFF. The CDR3 bases are TGTGCCAGCTACAGACTAGCGGGAGGCACCGGGGAGCTGTTTTTT.

The genes are TRBV6-4 and TRBJ1-6; D not certain. The germline V gene has CDR1 MRHNA and CDR2 SNTAGT. CDR3 length: 14 residues. V was pared by 2 bases and J by 6 bases, with 8 bases between. The CDR3 DNA reads as TGTGCCAGCAGTGACGGGCAGAGTAATTCACCCCTCCACTTT. This codes for CASSDGQSNSPLHF.

The chain couples TRBV24-1 to TRBJ2-7, with unresolved D. This CDR3 has 11 amino acids. Trimming pared 9 bases from V and 2 bases from J, leaving 7 bases between. CDR1 is KGHDR, CDR2 SFDVKD, per germline. CDR3 loop: CATDSTYEQYF. The CDR3 region has the DNA TGTGCCACCGATAGTACCTACGAGCAGTACTTC.

This clone was counted only a few times. The J gene is TRBJ2-7, the V gene TRBV6-6, with 8 positions matching TRBD2. Germline assignment: CDR1 MNHNY and CDR2 SVGAGI (reference sequence). The CDR3 runs to 14 residues. The ends lost 6 bases at V and 0 bases at J; junction bases unmatched: 4. The CDR3 DNA reads as TGTGCCAGCAGCCCGGGGGGGAGCTCCTACGAGCAGTACTTC. Protein: CASSPGGSSYEQYF.

The J gene is TRBJ2-2, the V gene TRBV15; TRBD2 aligns across 8 bases. Germline loops: CDR1 LNHNV, CDR2 YYDKDF (reference sequence). The trim removed 5 bases at V and 4 bases at J, leaving 15 bases unmatched. The CDR3 length is 18 residues. The CDR3 DNA sequence: TGTGCCACCAGCGGGGGAGGGGGACTAGGAGGCGGCACCGGGGAGCTGTTTTTT. This codes for CATSGGGGLGGGTGELFF.